This note documents a single TCR beta chain sequence. Its antigen specificity is not known. Base qualities are not recorded, but no much larger clone differs from it by a single base. Libraries were made using 5' RACE. The instrument was an Illumina HiSeq 2500. A second roughly 6 to 12 cycle PCR used a sample-barcoded 5' primer and a J-beta primer mix. A template-switch 5' adaptor carrying 12 random nucleotides introduced a unique molecular identifier onto each TCR beta cDNA molecule. Each sample yielded at least 3 million CDR3-containing paired-end reads. The Mint cDNA synthesis kit, primed by a TRBC-specific oligonucleotide, was used to synthesize first-strand cDNA from all RNA. Following uracil-DNA glycosylase treatment, a first 18-cycle PCR with universal primers M1SS and BC2_uni_R was performed on all cDNA. On the study's bioinformatics: Each sample was normalized by randomly selecting 1 million high-quality reads, each carrying a distinct molecular identifier. Instead of being binned into consensus sequences, reads with shared molecular identifiers were discarded. MiTCR, run with a Q25 quality threshold and the strictest error-elimination algorithm, handled CDR3 identification, clonotype clustering and error correction. A nonparametric unseen species model with Euler transformation was used to estimate a lower bound on total TCR beta diversity. TCRdb trimmed the raw reads at Q25, called clones with MiXCR and kept productive beta chains. CDR3 protein sequences are deduplicated, and each keeps its most common genes and DNA. It is TCRdb's table, rather than the study itself, that gives the V and J calls and clone size. The sample table shows fewer than 750,000 distinct CDR3 sequences, and 40% to 50% are seen once. The ten most abundant clones make up around 23% of the sample.

Deletion took 8 bases off V and 2 bases off J, with a span of 21 bases between the germline ends. The CDR3 starts with the cysteine, ends with the phenylalanine, and has 16 residues. Only CDR3 DNA is held: 48 bases, read in frame from base 1. The germline V gene specifies SGHVS as CDR1 and FQNEAQ as CDR2. The data belong to a study of blood T cells in healthy people across ages (dated by TCRdb to about 2015). Looking at the study overall: In model experiments, roughly one uniquely barcoded TCR beta cDNA molecule per two T cells was captured by template switching. To track age-related changes in TCR beta repertoire diversity, the study relied on deep sequencing normalized with unique cDNA molecular identifiers. Donors were grouped into four age groups: young (average roughly 17 years), middle-aged (39), aged (62) and long-lived (less than 85). Donors of different ages were randomly distributed across sequencing lanes to avoid experimental bias. Using the same blood draw, the study looked at two additional independent replicas of 1 million unique cDNA reads for two donors, one aged 18 to 30 and the other aged 80 or older. On the study overall, not on this receptor specifically: Estimates of total diversity based on one million sequenced T cells were regarded as lower bounds and as underestimates. Compared with the aged group, more naive CD4+ T cells, fewer expanded clones and increased TCR diversity were shown by the long-lived group, suggesting age selection. Bulk unsorted PBMC profiling prevented conclusive comparison of naive and antigen-experienced compartments. A strong correlation was found between observed TCR beta diversity and the percentage of naive T cells measured by flow cytometry. Because donor CMV infection status was unknown, age-related changes in expanded clonotypes were potentially confounded. As age increased, observed TCR beta diversity per million T cells dropped in a roughly linear way, and a significant reduction was already evident by age 40.

Donors were 30 to 45 systemically healthy Caucasian individuals from Russia aged 6 to 90 years. Each donor gave about 10 milliliters of peripheral blood, drawn into EDTA-treated Vacutainer tubes. Ficoll-Paque density-gradient centrifugation was used to isolate PBMCs, with at least 6.5 million obtained per sample. Trizol reagent was used to extract total RNA from PBMCs, with at least 6 micrograms per sample. For every donor, flow cytometry on a PBMC aliquot measured the percentage of naive CD45RAhigh/CD27high T cells. Recombination connected TRBV7-8 to TRBJ1-1, and the D gene may be TRBD1, 5 bases matching. This clonotype was obtained from an elderly man in good health. What was sequenced was blood. The DNA reads TGTGCCAGCGGCCCGATCTCCGGGACGACCAACACTGAAGCTTTCTTT. Its protein product is CASGPISGTTNTEAFF.